One sample yielded the 3 T cell receptor beta chains listed below, sequenced in a study of T cell changes during pregnancy in multiple sclerosis. Sequenced by immunoSEQ multiplex PCR; TCRdb stores in-frame clones only, minus some. The profile covers approximately 39,000 clones, with around 94% appearing a single time and 0.95% to 1.5% taken by the ten largest. Sequencing input: PBMCs (not recorded whether the cells were cultured). These TCRs come from a female donor with multiple sclerosis, enrolled in a pregnancy study.

This chain connects TRBV27 to TRBJ1-1, with D perhaps matching TRBD1 (5 bases). This CDR3 is built from 14 residues. Germline assignment: CDR1 MNHEY and CDR2 SMNVEV (reference sequence). Trimming removed 5 bases at V and 5 bases at J, with 15 bases between. The DNA for the CDR3 is TGTGCCAGCAGTAAGAACCAGGGTTGGACTGAAGCTTTCTTT. It codes for CASSKNQGWTEAFF.

The rearrangement uses TRBV14 and TRBJ2-6; maybe TRBD2 (6 bases). Per the germline V gene, CDR1 is SGHDN and CDR2 is FVKESK. Trimming stripped 1 base from V and 7 bases from J, with 11 bases between. The CDR3 is 15 residues long. The CDR3 nucleotides are TGTGCCAGCAGCCAAGTCGGGAGTCGAGCCAACGTCCTGACTTTC. Translation gives CASSQVGSRANVLTF. Full variable domain (outside the CDR3, taken from reference TRBV14 and TRBJ2-6): EAGVTQFPSHSVIEKGQTVTLRCDPISGHDNLYWYRRVMGKEIKFLLHFVKESKQDESGMPNNRFLAERTGGTYSTLKVQPAELEDSGVYFCASSQVGSRANVLTFGAGSRLTVL.

V gene TRBV5-1 combines with J gene TRBJ2-1, with D perhaps matching TRBD1 or TRBD2 (6 bases each). Germline V gene lookup returns CDR1 SGHRS and CDR2 YFSETQ. The CDR3 has 17 amino acids. The V gene lost 4 bases and the J gene lost 1 base, with 18 bases spanning the gap. Here the CDR3 reads CASSLILGGTSYNEQFF. The CDR3 DNA is TGCGCCAGCAGCCTAATTCTGGGCGGGACATCCTACAATGAGCAGTTCTTC.